Listed below are T cell receptor beta chains from one sample, sequenced in a study of blood T cells in healthy people across ages. Via MiXCR, TCRdb re-called the 5' RACE reads, giving one row per CDR3 protein. This sample has approximately 760,000 distinct CDR3 sequences, with more than 20% found just once. These same records also appear under a second study, on T cells of mothers and their children.

The sample comprised blood. Receptors originate from a boy younger than 18 in good health. Both conserved end residues are part of each CDR3. A D gene is named only where the DNA matches it firmly. Clone size is shown for a subset of rows, as once, few, many or a class of expanded clone.

. . TRBJ2-3 TRBV2 CASSASSSTDTQYF TGTGCCAGCAGTGCCAGCAGCTCCACAGATACGCAGTATTTT
. . TRBJ1-2 TRBV7-3 CASSLLPGPRPYGYTF TGTGCCAGCAGCTTACTCCCCGGGCCCCGGCCTTATGGCTACACCTTC
once . TRBJ2-7 TRBV7-9 CASSLPPGRGGTYEQYF TGTGCCAGCAGCTTGCCTCCGGGACGGGGTGGGACCTACGAGCAGTACTTC
. . TRBJ2-5 TRBV29-1 CSVETLGETQYF TGCAGCGTTGAGACGCTTGGAGAGACCCAGTACTTC
few . TRBJ2-3 TRBV13 CASSSNSVDQDTQYF TGTGCCAGCAGCTCTAACTCGGTAGATCAAGATACGCAGTATTTT
. TRBD1 TRBJ1-5 TRBV4-1 CASSPGQYNQPQHF TGCGCCAGCAGCCCGGGACAGTATAATCAGCCCCAGCATTTT
few TRBD1 TRBJ2-7 TRBV2 CASSYSPTGGYEQYF TGTGCCAGCAGTTACTCTCCGACAGGGGGCTACGAGCAGTACTTC
few TRBD2 TRBJ2-5 TRBV3-1 CASSQDVSGAETQYF TGTGCCAGCAGCCAAGATGTTAGCGGGGCCGAGACCCAGTACTTC
. . TRBJ2-4 TRBV12-3/TRBV12-4 CASSFWGRSKNIQYF TGTGCCAGCAGTTTTTGGGGAAGGTCCAAAAACATTCAGTACTTC
few TRBD1 TRBJ1-2 TRBV7-9 CASSYGTEANYGYTF TGTGCCAGCAGCTACGGGACAGAAGCTAACTATGGCTACACCTTC
few . TRBJ2-1 TRBV7-9 CASSFQGRTNEQFF TGTGCCAGCAGCTTCCAGGGCCGGACCAATGAGCAGTTCTTC
many . TRBJ2-7 TRBV5-6 CASSLAHSYEQYF TGTGCCAGCAGCTTGGCCCACTCCTACGAGCAGTACTTC
many TRBD2 TRBJ2-7 TRBV29-1 CSALASGSSYEQYF TGCAGCGCGCTGGCTAGCGGGAGTTCCTACGAGCAGTACTTC
. . TRBJ2-5 TRBV3-1 CASSQGGTPCGETQYF TGTGCCAGCAGCCAAGGAGGGACTCCCTGCGGGGAGACCCAGTACTTC
. TRBD2 TRBJ2-7 TRBV29-1 CSVEFLGLAGNEQYF TGCAGCGTTGAATTCCTAGGACTAGCGGGGAACGAGCAGTACTTC
few TRBD2 TRBJ2-3 TRBV20-1 CSARPWTSGGSADTQYF TGCAGTGCTAGGCCCTGGACTAGCGGGGGGAGTGCAGATACGCAGTATTTT
. . TRBJ2-7 TRBV7-2 CASSKGAYEQYF TGTGCCAGCAGTAAGGGAGCCTACGAGCAGTACTTC
. . TRBJ2-3 TRBV11-2 CASSLPTTTTDYTDTQYF TGTGCCAGCAGCTTACCTACCACGACGACAGATTACACAGATACGCAGTATTTT
. TRBD2 TRBJ2-1 TRBV4-1 CASSQDGGEGYNEQFF TGCGCCAGCAGCCAAGATGGGGGGGAGGGTTACAATGAGCAGTTCTTC
. . TRBJ2-3 TRBV18 CASSPVSDPDTQYF TGTGCCAGCTCACCCGTCTCAGATCCAGATACGCAGTATTTT
. . TRBJ2-1 TRBV2 CASREKVSSFEQFF TGTGCCAGCAGGGAGAAGGTCTCCTCGTTCGAGCAGTTCTTC
. TRBD1 TRBJ2-1 TRBV5-1 CASSPDRVNEQFF TGCGCCAGCAGCCCAGACAGGGTCAATGAGCAGTTCTTC
. . TRBJ2-3 TRBV7-2 CASSSAPRDTQYF TGTGCCAGCAGCTCAGCCCCTAGAGATACGCAGTATTTT
. . TRBJ2-5 TRBV28 CASSIRNGAQETQYF TGTGCCAGCAGTATCCGCAATGGGGCCCAAGAGACCCAGTACTTC
. . TRBJ2-1 TRBV7-2 CASGAYYPPRNGEQFF TGTGCCAGCGGAGCTTACTATCCCCCCCGCAATGGTGAGCAGTTCTTC
few . TRBJ2-7 TRBV7-2 CASSRLAWASYEQYF TGTGCCAGCAGCCGTCTAGCGTGGGCCTCCTACGAGCAGTACTTC
. TRBD1 TRBJ2-3 TRBV12-3/TRBV12-4 CASRGDRGGTDTQYF TGTGCCAGCAGGGGGGACAGGGGAGGCACAGATACGCAGTATTTT
few . TRBJ1-3 TRBV6-5 CASSYSWRGKADTIYF TGTGCCAGCAGTTACTCGTGGAGGGGGAAGGCGGACACCATATATTTT
. . TRBJ1-3 TRBV12-3/TRBV12-4 CASRRQAGAGNTIYF TGTGCCAGCAGACGCCAGGCCGGGGCAGGAAACACCATATATTTT
. TRBD2 TRBJ2-5 TRBV28 CASSLMFLAGSTQETQYF TGTGCCAGCAGTTTAATGTTTTTAGCGGGCTCCACCCAAGAGACCCAGTACTTC
. . TRBJ2-7 TRBV5-1 CASSLEGLGEQYF TGCGCCAGCAGCTTGGAGGGTTTGGGCGAGCAGTACTTC
few . TRBJ1-1 TRBV29-1 CSVRDGMNTEAFF TGCAGCGTACGGGACGGAATGAACACTGAAGCTTTCTTT
. TRBD2 TRBJ2-5 TRBV6-6 CASSTTSGPQETQYF TGTGCCAGCAGTACGACTAGCGGACCCCAAGAGACCCAGTACTTC
. TRBD2 TRBJ2-7 TRBV2 CASTLVGDRGLAGVEQYF TGTGCCAGCACCCTCGTGGGAGACAGAGGACTAGCGGGAGTCGAGCAGTACTTC
. . TRBJ1-6 TRBV28 CASNPDQLLYSPLHF TGTGCCAGCAACCCGGACCAGCTACTTTATTCACCCCTCCACTTT
. . TRBJ2-2 TRBV12-3/TRBV12-4 CASSRTLMNTGELFF TGTGCCAGCAGTAGGACTTTAATGAACACCGGGGAGCTGTTTTTT
few . TRBJ2-1 TRBV3-1 CASSQGVWEQFF TGTGCCAGCAGCCAAGGGGTCTGGGAGCAGTTCTTC
. TRBD1 TRBJ1-1 TRBV29-1 CSVEKGQELNTEAFF TGCAGCGTTGAAAAGGGACAGGAACTGAACACTGAAGCTTTCTTT
. TRBD1 TRBJ2-5 TRBV4-2 CASSPHRGRETQYF TGTGCCAGCAGTCCTCACAGGGGGCGGGAGACCCAGTACTTC
. . TRBJ2-1 TRBV20-1 CSARDLAVSYNEQFF TGCAGTGCTAGAGACTTAGCGGTCTCCTACAATGAGCAGTTCTTC
. . TRBJ2-7 TRBV29-1 CSVEVAQGSYEQYF TGCAGCGTTGAAGTCGCCCAGGGATCCTACGAGCAGTACTTC
few . TRBJ2-6 TRBV12-3/TRBV12-4 CASSLVGANVPTF TGTGCCAGTAGTTTAGTTGGGGCCAACGTCCCGACTTTC
few . TRBJ2-5 TRBV14 CASSHYLYQETQYF TGTGCCAGCAGCCATTATCTGTACCAAGAGACCCAGTACTTC
few . TRBJ2-7 TRBV20-1 CSATETGRYYEQYF TGCAGTGCTACCGAGACAGGGAGGTACTACGAGCAGTACTTC
. . TRBJ1-4 TRBV5-1 CASSFSQAANEKLFF TGCGCCAGCAGCTTTAGTCAGGCCGCAAATGAAAAACTGTTTTTT
few TRBD1 TRBJ2-5 TRBV11-3 CASSLGGTGSQNRETQYF TGTGCCAGCAGCTTAGGCGGGACAGGGTCCCAGAATAGAGAGACCCAGTACTTC
few . TRBJ2-7 TRBV29-1 CSVEGSGEPYEQYF TGCAGCGTTGAAGGATCAGGGGAACCCTACGAGCAGTACTTC
few TRBD2 TRBJ2-3 TRBV5-1 CASSGTLAGATDTQYF TGCGCCAGCAGCGGGACGCTAGCGGGAGCGACAGATACGCAGTATTTT
. TRBD2 TRBJ2-7 TRBV7-9 CASHSGTSGYEQYF TGTGCCAGCCACTCCGGGACTAGCGGGTACGAGCAGTACTTC
few TRBD2 TRBJ2-7 TRBV7-3 CASSVIAGVPYEQYF TGTGCCAGCAGCGTCATAGCGGGAGTACCGTACGAGCAGTACTTC